These T cell receptor beta chains were read from a single sample in a study of shared clonotypes between healthy human individuals. Clones were read by immunoSEQ multiplex PCR, and TCRdb kept only the in-frame ones, dropping some. In the table there are under 1,100,000 clones, about 75% of which are singletons. Material for sequencing was memory CD4+ T cells sorted from blood. Receptor source: a man aged 18-30 years in good health. Each CDR3 is given with its conserved first and last residue. The D gene is left open where the match is weak. Clone size, where shown, is once, few, many, or a class for clones that have expanded.

abundance	v_gene	d_gene	j_gene	CDR3nt	CDR3aa
NA	TRBV10-3	TRBD2	TRBJ2-2	TGTGCCATCACCAATCTAGCGGGAGGGACCGGGGAGCTGTTTTTT	CAITNLAGGTGELFF
NA	TRBV28	NA	TRBJ2-7	TGTGCCAGCAGTTTGGGCGTTGAGCAGTACTTC	CASSLGVEQYF
NA	TRBV19	TRBD1	TRBJ1-1	TGTGCCAGTAGTGTGGGACAGGGAAACACTGAAGCTTTCTTT	CASSVGQGNTEAFF
NA	TRBV27	NA	TRBJ2-1	TGTGCCAGCACCCCTGCAGGGAGCTCCTACAATGAGCAGTTCTTC	CASTPAGSSYNEQFF
NA	TRBV6-1	NA	TRBJ2-7	TGTGCCAGCAGTGATCCGGGAAGCTCCTACGAGCAGTACTTC	CASSDPGSSYEQYF
NA	TRBV29-1	TRBD2	TRBJ2-7	TGCAGCGTCGAGCGGGGGACGGGAGGAAGCGAGCAGTACTTC	CSVERGTGGSEQYF
NA	TRBV7-6	NA	TRBJ1-1	TGTGCCAGCAGCTTAGGTACAGTTATGAACACTGAAGCTTTCTTT	CASSLGTVMNTEAFF
NA	TRBV4-1	NA	TRBJ1-4	TGCGCCAGCAGCCAAGATTCGAGCAGGGCGAGTGAAAAACTGTTTTTT	CASSQDSSRASEKLFF
NA	TRBV18	NA	TRBJ1-1	TGTGCCAGCTCGGCCGACAGGAACACTGAAGCTTTCTTT	CASSADRNTEAFF
NA	TRBV5-6	NA	TRBJ2-1	TGTGCCAGCAGCACGGGGACTTCCTACAATGAGCAGTTCTTC	CASSTGTSYNEQFF
NA	TRBV18	NA	TRBJ2-2	TGTGCCAGCTCACCACCGCAAGGAACAGTTTCCGGGGAGCTGTTTTTT	CASSPPQGTVSGELFF
NA	TRBV7-9	NA	TRBJ2-1	TGTGCCAGCAGCTTGGGGAACAATTACAATGAGCAGTTCTTC	CASSLGNNYNEQFF
NA	TRBV19	NA	TRBJ1-2	TGTGCCAGTAGAATCGACACCAACTATGGCTACACCTTC	CASRIDTNYGYTF
NA	TRBV30	NA	TRBJ2-7	TGTGCCTGGGGCTCAGGGGTGGGGTACGAGCAGTACTTC	CAWGSGVGYEQYF
few	TRBV9	TRBD1	TRBJ1-2	TGTGCCAGCAGCGCGCAGCAGGGGGTTTCCACCTTC	CASSAQQGVSTF
NA	TRBV18	NA	TRBJ2-7	TGTGCCAGCTCAAGACCCGGTAACGAGCAGTACTTC	CASSRPGNEQYF
NA	TRBV5-4	NA	TRBJ2-3	TGTGCCAGCAGGGAGGGAGGCACAGATACGCAGTATTTT	CASREGGTDTQYF
NA	TRBV21-1	NA	TRBJ2-7	TGTGCCAGCAGCAAAAGGAAAGGGACAGGGGGCTCCTACGAGCAGTACTTC	CASSKRKGTGGSYEQYF
NA	TRBV5-6	NA	TRBJ1-2	TGTGCCAGCAGCAAGGCTCCAGGTGGCTACACCTTC	CASSKAPGGYTF
few	TRBV7-9	NA	TRBJ1-2	TGTGCCAGCAGCCCCGAGGGACCCAGAGTGGCTAACTATGGCTACACCTTC	CASSPEGPRVANYGYTF
NA	TRBV5-1	NA	TRBJ2-7	TGCGCCAGCTGGCCCGGGACATCGTCCTACGAGCAGTACTTC	CASWPGTSSYEQYF
NA	TRBV30	NA	TRBJ1-2	TGTGCCTGGAGTTCGGGGGACTATGGCTACACCTTC	CAWSSGDYGYTF
NA	TRBV7-8	TRBD2	TRBJ2-2	TGTGCCAGCAGCTTGGGACTAGCGGGGAGGAACACCGGGGAGCTGTTTTTT	CASSLGLAGRNTGELFF
NA	TRBV5-5	NA	TRBJ2-3	TGTGCCAGCAGCCCACCCCTACTTACTAGCACAGATACGCAGTATTTT	CASSPPLLTSTDTQYF
NA	TRBV20-1	NA	TRBJ1-2	TGCAGTGCTACGGACTATGGCTACACCTTC	CSATDYGYTF
NA	TRBV6-1	NA	TRBJ1-2	TGTGCCAGCAGTGTTGCCTCACATCTATCATATGGCTACACCTTC	CASSVASHLSYGYTF
NA	TRBV7-2	TRBD2	TRBJ2-1	TGTGCCAGCAGCCAATTGGGACTAGGGGTTGAGCAGTTCTTC	CASSQLGLGVEQFF
NA	TRBV6-1	TRBD2	TRBJ2-7	TGTGCCAGCCGGAGTCGGGAGGGGAGGGTGAGGGAGCAGTACTTC	CASRSREGRVREQYF
once	TRBV30	TRBD1	TRBJ1-2	TGTGCCTGGAGAGAGAGAACAGGGGGCGCGTTCGGTGGCTACACCTTC	CAWRERTGGAFGGYTF
few	TRBV27	TRBD1	TRBJ2-7	TGTGCCAGCAGAAACGCCGGGACAGGGCTTGAGCAGTACTTC	CASRNAGTGLEQYF
NA	TRBV29-1	NA	TRBJ2-5	TGCAGCGTTGCGAGGCGGAGGTACCAAGAGACCCAGTACTTC	CSVARRRYQETQYF
NA	TRBV30	NA	TRBJ1-2	TGTGCCTGGAGTCTTCCCGGGGGCGCAAAGGGCTACACCTTC	CAWSLPGGAKGYTF
few	TRBV6-5	NA	TRBJ2-4	TGTGCCAGCAGGGACGGTAAAAACATTCAGTACTTC	CASRDGKNIQYF
NA	TRBV5-1	NA	TRBJ1-4	TGCGCCAGCAGCTTGGAGCGGTTCGAGGGTGGCGAAAAACTGTTTTTT	CASSLERFEGGEKLFF
few	TRBV25-1	TRBD1	TRBJ1-5	TGTGCCAGCGGGACAGCCAATCAGCCCCAGCATTTT	CASGTANQPQHF
NA	TRBV13	NA	TRBJ2-5	TGTGCCAGCAGCTTAGGTCCCCATGGGGCCCAGTACTTC	CASSLGPHGAQYF
NA	TRBV9	NA	TRBJ1-2	TGTGCCAGCAGCGTAGGGTTGGGGCAGGGCTATGGCTACACCTTC	CASSVGLGQGYGYTF
NA	TRBV28	NA	TRBJ1-6	TGTGCCAGCAGTCCCCCGGGTTCCACCAATTCACCCCTCCACTTT	CASSPPGSTNSPLHF
NA	TRBV11-2	NA	TRBJ2-5	TGTGCCAGCAGCCGGGGACCTCAAGAGACCCAGTACTTC	CASSRGPQETQYF
NA	TRBV29-1	TRBD2	TRBJ2-7	TGCAGCGTAAACCGGGGCGGGAGCTCCTACGAGCAGTACTTC	CSVNRGGSSYEQYF
NA	TRBV5-1	NA	TRBJ1-2	TGCGCCAGCAGCGGGGGACCGGGCTCCTATGGCTACACCTTC	CASSGGPGSYGYTF